Listed below are T cell receptor beta chains from one sample, sequenced in a study of cytomegalovirus exposure and HLA in healthy donors. Sequencing was performed with immunoSEQ multiplex PCR; in TCRdb, only in-frame clones are kept and a portion is missing. Seen here are 150,000 to 200,000 clones, 86% observed once, and the top ten hold more than 5.5%. Sequencing was done on a sample of PBMCs. The receptors stem from a man aged 25 to 40 in good health and CMV-seropositive. Both conserved end residues are part of each CDR3. A D gene is named only where the DNA matches it firmly. Clone size is not always given. Where it is, it says once, few, many or a class for expanded clones.

.	TRBV28	12	TRBJ1-5	.	TGTGCCAGCAGTTCGGGGAATCAGCCCCAGCATTTT	CASSSGNQPQHF
TRBD2	TRBV7-6	14	TRBJ2-1	.	TGTGCCAGCAGCTCTAGCGGGGGGGTGTCTGAGCAGTTCTTC	CASSSSGGVSEQFF
TRBD1	TRBV7-8	15	TRBJ1-4	.	TGTGCCAGCAGCTTAGGGACAGGGAGTAATGAAAAACTGTTTTTT	CASSLGTGSNEKLFF
TRBD2	TRBV6-5	16	TRBJ2-1	.	TGTGCCAGCAGTTACGCTGGACTAGCGGGAGCGGCCGAGCAGTTCTTC	CASSYAGLAGAAEQFF
TRBD1	TRBV5-6	16	TRBJ1-6	once	TGTGCCAGCAGCTTGGGGGACAGCAACTATAATTCACCCCTCCACTTT	CASSLGDSNYNSPLHF
.	TRBV7-6	14	TRBJ2-3	.	TGTGCCAGCAGACCCTCCGGCCGAGGAGATACGCAGTATTTT	CASRPSGRGDTQYF
.	TRBV7-6	16	TRBJ2-3	.	TGTGCCAGCAGCTTACGGCCAGGGCTAGCGAGAGATACGCAGTATTTT	CASSLRPGLARDTQYF
TRBD1	TRBV5-1	15	TRBJ2-7	.	TGCGCCAGCAGCCCCGGGACAGGGTCGCCGGGGGAGCAGTACTTC	CASSPGTGSPGEQYF
.	TRBV9	15	TRBJ1-5	few	TGTGCCAGCACCCCCTCGGGGGATAGCAATCAGCCCCAGCATTTT	CASTPSGDSNQPQHF
TRBD2	TRBV11-3	17	TRBJ2-2	.	TGTGCCAGCAGCCCGCCGGCGGGGGTCAAGGACACCGGGGAGCTGTTTTTT	CASSPPAGVKDTGELFF
.	TRBV11-2	17	TRBJ2-1	.	TGTGCCAGCAGCTTAGAGCTCGGGAGAGAGAAGCGCAATGAGCAGTTCTTC	CASSLELGREKRNEQFF
TRBD2	TRBV30	14	TRBJ2-1	once	TGTGCCTGGAGTATGCCTAGCGGGGGGAATGAGCAGTTCTTC	CAWSMPSGGNEQFF
.	TRBV6-6	14	TRBJ2-2	.	TGTGCCAGCAGTGCCGAAATAAACACCGGGGAGCTGTTTTTT	CASSAEINTGELFF
TRBD2	TRBV5-1	16	TRBJ2-1	.	TGCGCCAGCAGCTTCGAGTCGGGGGGACCCTACAATGAGCAGTTCTTC	CASSFESGGPYNEQFF
.	TRBV28	15	TRBJ1-4	.	TGTGCCAGCAGTGCCCTCGGAGGAACAACGAAAAGTCTGTTTTTT	CASSALGGTTKSLFF
.	TRBV5-1	13	TRBJ1-3	.	TGCGCCAGCAGCTTCAGACCGAGTTACACCATATATTTT	CASSFRPSYTIYF
TRBD1	TRBV28	17	TRBJ1-2	once	TGTGCCAGCAGTCCCCGGGACAGGGTGAACTTAAACTATGGCTACACCTTC	CASSPRDRVNLNYGYTF
.	TRBV5-4	12	TRBJ1-2	.	TGTGCCAGCAGCTTGAGGGGCTATGGCTACACCTTC	CASSLRGYGYTF
TRBD2	TRBV15	19	TRBJ2-5	.	TGTGCCACCAGCAGAGATCAGCCGACGACGACTAGCGGGGGGAAGACCCAGTACTTC	CATSRDQPTTTSGGKTQYF
.	TRBV7-2	15	TRBJ1-2	.	TGTGCCAGCAGCTCGATGGGACGCGCGGGGTATGGCTACACCTTC	CASSSMGRAGYGYTF
.	TRBV4-3	13	TRBJ1-6	.	TGCGCCAGCAGCCAAGATTCCGGCACGACGCTCCACTTT	CASSQDSGTTLHF
.	TRBV28	16	TRBJ1-3	.	TGTGCCAGCAGAATACTCACAGGGACCTCTGGAAACACCATATATTTT	CASRILTGTSGNTIYF
.	TRBV6-1	14	TRBJ2-2	.	TGTGCCAGCAGTGAAGGGGTTAACACCGGGGAGCTGTTTTTT	CASSEGVNTGELFF
TRBD1	TRBV6-1	18	TRBJ2-2	.	TGTGCCAGCAGTGACCGAACCCCCGACAGGGGGAGCACCGGGGAGCTGTTTTTT	CASSDRTPDRGSTGELFF
.	TRBV2	14	TRBJ2-5	.	TGTGCCAGCAGTGTTGGGCAGACACAAGAGACCCAGTACTTC	CASSVGQTQETQYF
.	TRBV9	14	TRBJ1-5	few	TGTGCCAGCAGCGGGATAGGGGCGCATCAGCCCCAGCATTTT	CASSGIGAHQPQHF